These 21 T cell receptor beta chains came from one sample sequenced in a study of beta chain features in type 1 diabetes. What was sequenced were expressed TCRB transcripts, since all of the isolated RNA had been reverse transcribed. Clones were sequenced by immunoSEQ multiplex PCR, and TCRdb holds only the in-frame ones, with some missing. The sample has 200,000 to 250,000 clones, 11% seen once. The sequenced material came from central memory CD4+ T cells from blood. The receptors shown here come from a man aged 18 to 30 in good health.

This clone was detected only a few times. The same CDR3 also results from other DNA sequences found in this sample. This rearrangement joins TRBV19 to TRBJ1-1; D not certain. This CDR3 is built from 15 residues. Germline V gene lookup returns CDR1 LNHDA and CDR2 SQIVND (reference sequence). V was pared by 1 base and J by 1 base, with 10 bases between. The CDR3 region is CASSIGGQRNTEAFF. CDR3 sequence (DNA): TGTGCCAGTAGTATAGGTGGGCAGAGGAACACTGAAGCTTTCTTT.

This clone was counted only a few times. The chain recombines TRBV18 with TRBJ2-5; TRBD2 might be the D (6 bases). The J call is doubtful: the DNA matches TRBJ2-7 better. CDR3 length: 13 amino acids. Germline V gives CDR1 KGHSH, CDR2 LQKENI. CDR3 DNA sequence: TGTGCCAGCTCAAGGGACTTGAACTACGAGCAGTACTTC. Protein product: CASSRDLNYEQYF.

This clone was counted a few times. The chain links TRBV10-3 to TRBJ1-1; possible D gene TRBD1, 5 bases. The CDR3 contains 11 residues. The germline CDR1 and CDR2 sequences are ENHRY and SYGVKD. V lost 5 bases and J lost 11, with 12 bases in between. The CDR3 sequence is CAISRGGVAFF. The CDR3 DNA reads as TGTGCCATCAGTAGGGGAGGTGTTGCTTTCTTT.

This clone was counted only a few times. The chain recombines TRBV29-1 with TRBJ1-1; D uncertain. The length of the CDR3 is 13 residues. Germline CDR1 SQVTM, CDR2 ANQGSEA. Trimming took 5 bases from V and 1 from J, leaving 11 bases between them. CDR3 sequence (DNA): TGCAGCGTTCCCGCCGAATCGAACACTGAAGCTTTCTTT. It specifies CSVPAESNTEAFF.

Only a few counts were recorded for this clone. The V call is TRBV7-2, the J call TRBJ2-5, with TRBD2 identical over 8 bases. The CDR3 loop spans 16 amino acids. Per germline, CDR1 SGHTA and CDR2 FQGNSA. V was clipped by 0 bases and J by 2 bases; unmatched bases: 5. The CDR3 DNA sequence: TGTGCCAGCAGCTTAGCATCCTCGGGAGGGCAAGAGACCCAGTACTTC. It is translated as CASSLASSGGQETQYF.

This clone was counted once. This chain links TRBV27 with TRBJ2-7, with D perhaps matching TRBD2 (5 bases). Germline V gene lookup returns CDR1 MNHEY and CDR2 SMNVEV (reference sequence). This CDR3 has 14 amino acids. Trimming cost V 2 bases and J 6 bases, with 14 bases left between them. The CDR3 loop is CASSLQDGLGEQYF. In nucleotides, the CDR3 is TGTGCCAGCAGTTTACAGGACGGACTCGGCGAGCAGTACTTC.

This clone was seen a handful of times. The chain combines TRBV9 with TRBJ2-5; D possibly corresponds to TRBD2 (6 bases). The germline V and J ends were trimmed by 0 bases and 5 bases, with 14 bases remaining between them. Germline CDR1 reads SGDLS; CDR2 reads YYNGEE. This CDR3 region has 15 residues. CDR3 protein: CASSVGGVVTETQYF. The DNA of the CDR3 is TGTGCCAGCAGCGTAGGGGGGGTCGTCACGGAGACCCAGTACTTC. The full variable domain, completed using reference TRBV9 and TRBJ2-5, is DSGVTQTPKHLITATGQRVTLRCSPRSGDLSVYWYQQSLDQGLQFLIQYYNGEERAKGNILERFSAQQFPDLHSELNLSSLELGDSALYFCASSVGGVVTETQYFGPGTRLLVL.

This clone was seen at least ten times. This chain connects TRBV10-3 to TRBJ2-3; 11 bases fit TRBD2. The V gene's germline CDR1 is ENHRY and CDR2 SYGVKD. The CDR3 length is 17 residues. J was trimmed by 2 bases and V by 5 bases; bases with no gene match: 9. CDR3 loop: CAISRELTSGTTDTQYF. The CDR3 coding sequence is TGTGCCATCAGTCGGGAGTTGACTAGCGGGACCACAGATACGCAGTATTTT.

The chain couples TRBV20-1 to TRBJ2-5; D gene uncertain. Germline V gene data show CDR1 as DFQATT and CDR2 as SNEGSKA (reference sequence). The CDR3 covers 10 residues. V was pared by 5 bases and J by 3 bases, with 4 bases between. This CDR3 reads CSALKETQYF. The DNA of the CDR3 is TGCAGTGCTCTAAAAGAGACCCAGTACTTC.

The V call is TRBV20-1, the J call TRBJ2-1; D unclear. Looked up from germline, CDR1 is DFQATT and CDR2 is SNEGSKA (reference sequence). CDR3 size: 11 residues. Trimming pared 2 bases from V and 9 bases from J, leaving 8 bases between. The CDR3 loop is CSARTIGEQFF. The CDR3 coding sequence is TGCAGTGCTAGAACGATCGGTGAGCAGTTCTTC.

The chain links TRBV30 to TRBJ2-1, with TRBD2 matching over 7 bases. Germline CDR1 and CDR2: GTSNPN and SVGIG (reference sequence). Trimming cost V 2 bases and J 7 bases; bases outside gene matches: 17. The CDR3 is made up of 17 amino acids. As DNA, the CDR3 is TGTGCCTGGAGTCATCCCCCGTGGGAGGGCCTATGGAATGAGCAGTTCTTC. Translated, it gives CAWSHPPWEGLWNEQFF.

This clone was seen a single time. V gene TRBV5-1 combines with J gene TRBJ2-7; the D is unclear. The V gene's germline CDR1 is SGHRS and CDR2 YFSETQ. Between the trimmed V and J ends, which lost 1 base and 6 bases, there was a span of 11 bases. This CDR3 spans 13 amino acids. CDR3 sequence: CASSLNPESEQYF. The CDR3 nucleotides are TGCGCCAGCAGCTTGAATCCGGAGAGCGAGCAGTACTTC.

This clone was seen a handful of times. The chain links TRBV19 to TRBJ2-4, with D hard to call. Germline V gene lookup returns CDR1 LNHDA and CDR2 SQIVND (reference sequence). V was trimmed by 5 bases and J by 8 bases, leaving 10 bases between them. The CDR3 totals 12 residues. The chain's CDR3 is CASSPPKDIQYF. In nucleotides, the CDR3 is TGTGCCAGTAGTCCCCCTAAGGACATTCAGTACTTC. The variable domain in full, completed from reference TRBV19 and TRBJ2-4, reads DGGITQSPKYLFRKEGQNVTLSCEQNLNHDAMYWYRQDPGQGLRLIYYSQIVNDFQKGDIAEGYSVSREKKESFPLTVTSAQKNPTAFYLCASSPPKDIQYFGAGTRLSVL.

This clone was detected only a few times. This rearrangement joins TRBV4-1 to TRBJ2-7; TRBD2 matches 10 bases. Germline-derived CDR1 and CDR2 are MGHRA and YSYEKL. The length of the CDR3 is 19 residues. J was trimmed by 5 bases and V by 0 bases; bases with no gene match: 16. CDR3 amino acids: CASSQDRIQREGPKDEQYF. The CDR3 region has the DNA TGCGCCAGCAGCCAAGATAGGATCCAGCGGGAGGGCCCCAAGGACGAGCAGTACTTC.

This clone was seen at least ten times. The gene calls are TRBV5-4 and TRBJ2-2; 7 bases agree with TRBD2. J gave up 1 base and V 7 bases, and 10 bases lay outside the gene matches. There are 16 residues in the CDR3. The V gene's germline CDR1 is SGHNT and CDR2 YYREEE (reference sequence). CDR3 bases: TGTGCCAGCCGACCCTTCGGCGGGAGGAACACCGGGGAGCTGTTTTTT. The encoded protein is CASRPFGGRNTGELFF.

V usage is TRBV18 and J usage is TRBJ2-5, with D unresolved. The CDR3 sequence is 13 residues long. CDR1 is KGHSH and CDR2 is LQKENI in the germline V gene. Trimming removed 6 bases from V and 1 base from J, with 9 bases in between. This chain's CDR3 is CASSLAVQETQYF. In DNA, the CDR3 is TGTGCCAGCTCTCTGGCGGTCCAAGAGACCCAGTACTTC.

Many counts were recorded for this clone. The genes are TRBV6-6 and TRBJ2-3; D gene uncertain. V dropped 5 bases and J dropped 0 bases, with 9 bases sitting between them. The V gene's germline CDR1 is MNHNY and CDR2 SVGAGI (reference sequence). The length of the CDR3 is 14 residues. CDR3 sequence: CASSRSASTDTQYF. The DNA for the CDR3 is TGTGCCAGCAGTAGGAGCGCTAGCACAGATACGCAGTATTTT.

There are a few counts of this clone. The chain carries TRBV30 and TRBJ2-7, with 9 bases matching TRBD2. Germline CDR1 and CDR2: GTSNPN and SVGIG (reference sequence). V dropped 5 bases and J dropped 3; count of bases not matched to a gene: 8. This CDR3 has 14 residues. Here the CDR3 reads CAWAEREDNYEQYF. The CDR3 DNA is TGTGCCTGGGCGGAGCGGGAGGACAACTACGAGCAGTACTTC. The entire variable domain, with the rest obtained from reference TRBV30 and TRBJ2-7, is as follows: SQTIHQWPATLVQPVGSPLSLECTVEGTSNPNLYWYRQAAGRGLQLLFYSVGIGQISSEVPQNLSASRPQDRQFILSSKKLLLSDSGFYLCAWAEREDNYEQYFGPGTRLTVT.

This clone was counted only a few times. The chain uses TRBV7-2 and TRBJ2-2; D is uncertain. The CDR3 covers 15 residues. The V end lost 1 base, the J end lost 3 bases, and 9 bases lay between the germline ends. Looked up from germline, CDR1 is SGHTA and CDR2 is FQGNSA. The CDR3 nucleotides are TGTGCCAGCAGCTTAGAAGGAGATTACACCGGGGAGCTGTTTTTT. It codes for CASSLEGDYTGELFF.

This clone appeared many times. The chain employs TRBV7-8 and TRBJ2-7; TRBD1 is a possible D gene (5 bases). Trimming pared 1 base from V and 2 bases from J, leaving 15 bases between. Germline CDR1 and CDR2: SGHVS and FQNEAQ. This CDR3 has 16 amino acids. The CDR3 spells CASSLELRDSPYEQYF. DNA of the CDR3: TGTGCCAGCAGCTTAGAGCTCCGAGACAGTCCCTACGAGCAGTACTTC.

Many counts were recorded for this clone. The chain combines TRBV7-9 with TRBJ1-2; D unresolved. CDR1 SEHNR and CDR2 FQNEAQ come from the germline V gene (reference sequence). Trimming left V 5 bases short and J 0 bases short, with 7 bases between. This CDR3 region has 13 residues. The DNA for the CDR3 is TGTGCCAGCAGCATGGACTCTAACTATGGCTACACCTTC. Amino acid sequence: CASSMDSNYGYTF.